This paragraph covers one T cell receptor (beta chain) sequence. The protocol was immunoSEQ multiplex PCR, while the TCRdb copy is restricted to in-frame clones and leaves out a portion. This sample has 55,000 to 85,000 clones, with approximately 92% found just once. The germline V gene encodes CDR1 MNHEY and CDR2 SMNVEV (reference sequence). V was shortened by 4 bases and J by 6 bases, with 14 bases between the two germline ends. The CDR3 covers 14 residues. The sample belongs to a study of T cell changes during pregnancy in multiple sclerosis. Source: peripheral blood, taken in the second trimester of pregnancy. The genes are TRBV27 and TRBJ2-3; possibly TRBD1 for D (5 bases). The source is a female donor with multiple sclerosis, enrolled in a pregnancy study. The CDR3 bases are TGTGCCAGCAGTTCGGCCCCAGGGTGGGATACGCAGTATTTT. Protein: CASSSAPGWDTQYF.